This entry describes one T cell receptor beta chain. Its specificity is unknown. This CDR3 has 15 residues. Trimming stripped 4 bases from V and 6 bases from J, with 14 bases between. Germline V gene lookup returns CDR1 SGHRS and CDR2 YFSETQ. Repertoires were generated with immunoSEQ multiplex PCR, while TCRdb's copy carries only in-frame clones and drops some. Of 80,000 to 130,000 clones detected, around nine tenths appear once; the ten largest clones hold approximately 3.3%. The source of the sample is a study of T cell responses to AZD1222 COVID-19 vaccine. Study results and limitations: Targets within unmutated variant regions were reportedly found for nearly half of spike-specific TCRs. Spike-specific TCR depth and breadth grew after two AZD1222 doses. The repertoires were collected only after the peak T cell response.

J is TRBJ1-6 and V is TRBV5-1; D might be TRBD1 (5 bases). The sequencing here drew on peripheral blood, taken on day 0 of AZD1222 vaccination. The sequence derives from an adult in good health. The CDR3: CASSLGVVANSPLHF. As DNA, the CDR3 is TGCGCCAGCAGCCTAGGGGTAGTCGCTAATTCACCCCTCCACTTT.